Following are 31 T cell receptor beta chains from one sample sequenced in a study of shared clonotypes between healthy human individuals. This table comes from immunoSEQ multiplex PCR, and its TCRdb copy is limited to in-frame clones, with some not included. This sample has 2,100,000 or so clones, with 90% to 97% found just once. Specimen: naive CD4+ T cells sorted from blood. Specified subset: CD45RA+ positively selected. These receptors came from a man aged 18 to 29 in good health.

The chain carries TRBV30 and TRBJ2-4; D ambiguous. Trimming took 2 bases from V and 8 from J, leaving 16 bases between them. The length of the CDR3 is 14 residues. Germline V lookup: CDR1 GTSNPN, CDR2 SVGIG (reference sequence). The CDR3 region is CAWSKGGKQDIQYF. CDR3 in DNA: TGTGCCTGGAGTAAGGGCGGCAAGCAAGACATTCAGTACTTC.

The rearrangement uses TRBV5-4 and TRBJ2-7; D gene ambiguous. The V and J ends lost 4 bases and 0 bases respectively, with 8 bases between them. Germline assignment: CDR1 SGHNT and CDR2 YYREEE (reference sequence). CDR3 length equals 13 residues. In DNA form, the CDR3 reads TGTGCCAGCAGCGCCAGGAACTCCTACGAGCAGTACTTC. It specifies CASSARNSYEQYF.

The gene calls are TRBV6-1 and TRBJ2-3; D unresolved. The V and J ends lost 4 bases and 4 bases respectively, with 12 bases between them. This CDR3 spans 14 amino acids. Germline V gives CDR1 MNHNS, CDR2 SASEGT. The CDR3 sequence is CASSVKGIADTQYF. For the CDR3, the DNA is TGTGCCAGCAGTGTGAAGGGAATCGCAGATACGCAGTATTTT.

A note on this clone: Other DNA sequences in the same sample also yield this CDR3. The chain joins TRBV6-1 to TRBJ1-1; TRBD1 matches 7 bases. Losses at the gene ends were 6 bases for V and 4 bases for J; bases not matched to a gene: 8. Germline lookup yields CDR1 MNHNS and CDR2 SASEGT. The CDR3 totals 14 residues. CDR3 loop: CASSVTGKGTEAFF. The CDR3 DNA is TGTGCCAGCAGCGTGACAGGGAAAGGCACTGAAGCTTTCTTT.

There are a few counts of this clone. The chain joins TRBV7-9 to TRBJ2-5, with D possibly matching TRBD2 (5 bases). Germline-derived CDR1 and CDR2 are SEHNR and FQNEAQ (reference sequence). The CDR3 runs 17 residues. Trimming left V 5 bases short and J 0 bases short, with 19 bases between. CDR3 protein: CASSPREWLPYQETQYF. Here the CDR3 DNA reads TGTGCCAGCAGCCCCCGGGAATGGCTCCCGTACCAAGAGACCCAGTACTTC.

The chain joins TRBV6-1 to TRBJ1-6; D unclear. CDR1 MNHNS and CDR2 SASEGT come from the germline V gene. V lost 0 bases and J lost 7, with 7 bases in between. The CDR3 runs 14 residues. CDR3 sequence reads: CASSEAQPNSPLHF. The CDR3 bases are TGTGCCAGCAGTGAAGCTCAACCGAATTCACCCCTCCACTTT.

The chain links TRBV14 to TRBJ2-2, with TRBD1 matching 7 bases. Looked up from germline, CDR1 is SGHDN and CDR2 is FVKESK. There are 15 residues in the CDR3. V was clipped by 4 bases and J by 4 bases; unmatched bases: 6. The CDR3 loop is CASSLMTGSTGELFF. The CDR3, as DNA: TGTGCCAGCAGCCTAATGACAGGGAGCACCGGGGAGCTGTTTTTT.

For this clone: A read error is possible here, since a much larger clone lies one base away. Other DNA sequences in this sample translate to the same CDR3. The CDR3 nucleotides read TGTGCCAGCAGCCTCTCTTACGAGCAGTACTTC. Translation gives CASSLSYEQYF. V gene TRBV7-8 combines with J gene TRBJ2-7, with D unresolved. Germline V CDR1 and CDR2: SGHVS, FQNEAQ. V dropped 5 bases and J dropped 4 bases, with 6 bases sitting between them. The CDR3 is 11 residues long.

The chain joins TRBV9 to TRBJ1-2; D call uncertain. V lost 4 bases and J 8 bases, leaving 15 bases between the germline ends. CDR3 length: 13 amino acids. The germline V gene encodes CDR1 SGDLS and CDR2 YYNGEE. The CDR3 bases are TGTGCCAGCAGCCTAGCCGGGATGGGAGGCTACACCTTC. Its protein is CASSLAGMGGYTF.

V usage is TRBV5-1 and J usage is TRBJ1-1; D gene uncertain. CDR3 length: 14 amino acids. Trimming shortened V by 1 base and J by 4 bases, and 11 bases separated the two germline ends. Per germline, CDR1 SGHRS and CDR2 YFSETQ. CDR3 amino acids: CASSLLGGPTEAFF. The CDR3 DNA sequence: TGCGCCAGCAGCTTGCTCGGAGGGCCCACTGAAGCTTTCTTT.

The gene calls are TRBV11-2 and TRBJ2-7; tentatively, D is TRBD1 or TRBD2 (5 bases each). In germline, CDR1 is SGHAT, CDR2 FQNNGV. The ends were cut back, 5 bases at V and 6 bases at J, with 17 bases in the middle. The length of the CDR3 is 14 residues. The CDR3 protein is CASSAGTSYGEQYF. The CDR3 DNA follows: TGTGCCAGCAGCGCAGGGACCTCGTATGGCGAGCAGTACTTC.

V and J are TRBV4-1 and TRBJ2-7; tentative D call: TRBD1 (6 bases). Germline CDR1 reads MGHRA; CDR2 reads YSYEKL. The CDR3 loop spans 13 amino acids. V lost 9 bases and J 3 bases, leaving 15 bases between the germline ends. The CDR3 spells CASAVGRGYEQYF. Written as DNA, the CDR3 is TGCGCCAGTGCCGTGGGCAGGGGCTACGAGCAGTACTTC.

This chain links TRBV11-2 with TRBJ2-7; a possible D gene is TRBD1 (5 bases). Germline V gene sequence: CDR1 SGHAT, CDR2 FQNNGV. Trimming removed 5 bases from V and 2 bases from J, with 13 bases in between. The CDR3 is made up of 14 amino acids. The CDR3: CASSLRAYTYEQYF. The CDR3 DNA reads as TGTGCCAGCAGCCTCAGGGCCTATACCTACGAGCAGTACTTC.

J is TRBJ1-4 and V is TRBV5-1; TRBD1 aligns across 8 bases. CDR3 length equals 15 residues. Germline values: CDR1 SGHRS, CDR2 YFSETQ. V shed 4 bases, J shed 4 bases, and the junction held 6 bases outside the gene matches. The CDR3 DNA follows: TGCGCCAGCAGCCCGGGACAGGCTGTTAATGAAAAACTGTTTTTT. This codes for CASSPGQAVNEKLFF.

The table lists this clone with a count of one. The same CDR3 can be traced to other DNA sequences in this sample. The genes are TRBV5-8 and TRBJ2-3, with D hard to call. Germline CDR1 SGHTS, CDR2 YDEGEE. Between the trimmed V and J ends, which lost 2 bases and 0 bases, there was a span of 4 bases. The length of the CDR3 is 13 residues. CDR3 amino acids: CASSFGSTDTQYF. CDR3 bases: TGTGCCAGCAGCTTCGGGAGCACAGATACGCAGTATTTT.

Of note for this clone: This CDR3 is also generated by other DNA sequences in the sample. The gene calls are TRBV15 and TRBJ1-2; 9 bases map to TRBD1. Germline V gives CDR1 LNHNV, CDR2 YYDKDF (reference sequence). This CDR3 has 14 residues. V trimming: 1 base; J trimming: 3 bases; junction bases outside the gene matches: 0. The CDR3, as DNA: TGTGCCACCAGCAGAGGGGACAGGGACTATGGCTACACCTTC. As protein: CATSRGDRDYGYTF.

V usage is TRBV12-2 and J usage is TRBJ2-7; TRBD2 is the table's D call and was not checked against the DNA. TRBV12-2 has pseudogene status. CDR3 length: 17 residues. CDR3 in DNA: TGTGCAAGTCGCTTAGGGAGGTCTCGGGGGAAGAACTACGAGCAGTACTTC. The encoded protein is CASRLGRSRGKNYEQYF.

V gene TRBV9 combines with J gene TRBJ2-1; 9 nucleotides line up with TRBD2. Germline V lookup: CDR1 SGDLS, CDR2 YYNGEE. The CDR3 has 16 residues. V lost 0 bases, J lost 6 bases, and 7 bases stayed unmatched. The DNA of the CDR3 is TGTGCCAGCAGCGTAGCGGGGGGGACTAGCCCCAATGAGCAGTTCTTC. Amino acid sequence: CASSVAGGTSPNEQFF.

The chain uses TRBV14 and TRBJ1-1; no clear D gene. There are 13 residues in the CDR3. CDR1 is SGHDN and CDR2 is FVKESK in the germline V gene. The V end lost 4 bases, the J end lost 1 base, and 7 bases lay between the germline ends. CDR3 sequence reads: CASSPLWNTEAFF. The CDR3 DNA is TGTGCCAGCAGCCCACTCTGGAACACTGAAGCTTTCTTT. Full variable domain (remainder filled in from reference TRBV14 and TRBJ1-1): EAGVTQFPSHSVIEKGQTVTLRCDPISGHDNLYWYRRVMGKEIKFLLHFVKESKQDESGMPNNRFLAERTGGTYSTLKVQPAELEDSGVYFCASSPLWNTEAFFGQGTRLTVV.

This sequence joins TRBV6-6 and TRBJ2-7, with 9 bases lining up with TRBD1. The CDR3 covers 13 residues. Trimming took 6 bases from V and 3 from J; bases not matched to a gene: 3. The germline gives CDR1 MNHNY, CDR2 SVGAGI (reference sequence). The CDR3 DNA follows: TGTGCCAGCAGCATGGACAGGGGCTACGAGCAGTACTTC. It is translated as CASSMDRGYEQYF.

The rearrangement links TRBV6-1 to TRBJ2-5; D gene uncertain. The CDR3 totals 13 residues. With 8 bases removed from V and 5 bases from J, the gap between germline ends came to 15 bases. The germline gives CDR1 MNHNS, CDR2 SASEGT. The CDR3 DNA reads as TGTGCCAGCGCGGCCAACCCGTTGGAGACCCAGTACTTC. It codes for CASAANPLETQYF.

V is TRBV6-4 and J is TRBJ2-7, with D possibly TRBD1 on 6 matching bases. The V and J ends lost 3 bases and 4 bases respectively, with 19 bases between them. Germline CDR1 and CDR2: MRHNA and SNTAGT. This CDR3 spans 16 amino acids. The CDR3 protein is CASSDHQGFPWYEQYF. CDR3 coding DNA: TGTGCCAGCAGTGATCATCAGGGGTTCCCTTGGTACGAGCAGTACTTC.

Remarks on this clone: Other DNA sequences in this sample translate to the same CDR3. The chain joins TRBV9 to TRBJ2-2; 7 nucleotides line up with TRBD1. From germline, CDR1 is SGDLS and CDR2 YYNGEE. V lost 3 bases and J lost 0; bases outside the gene matches: 5. The CDR3 spans 16 residues. This CDR3 reads CASSATGTANTGELFF. CDR3 in DNA: TGTGCCAGCAGCGCAACCGGGACAGCGAACACCGGGGAGCTGTTTTTT.

V is TRBV5-1 and J is TRBJ2-3, with TRBD2 as a possible D gene (6 bases). This CDR3 has 14 amino acids. Trimming stripped 4 bases from V and 2 bases from J, with 11 bases between. Per the germline V gene, CDR1 is SGHRS and CDR2 is YFSETQ. The DNA of the CDR3 is TGCGCCAGCAGCCCGGGACTTATCACAGATACGCAGTATTTT. The encoded protein is CASSPGLITDTQYF.

The gene calls are TRBV2 and TRBJ2-7; D gene unclear. CDR1 and CDR2 from the germline V gene are SNHLY and FYNNEI. V lost 7 bases and J lost 6, with 19 bases in between. The CDR3 sequence is 14 residues long. The CDR3 is CASIPPDRLREQYF. In DNA form, the CDR3 reads TGTGCCAGCATCCCCCCAGACCGTCTCCGCGAGCAGTACTTC.

The chain combines TRBV4-1 with TRBJ1-2, with 7 bases that match TRBD1. This CDR3 is 13 amino acids long. The V and J ends lost 4 bases and 4 bases, in that order; junction bases with no gene match: 3. Germline loops: CDR1 MGHRA, CDR2 YSYEKL. The CDR3 DNA follows: TGCGCCAGCAGCCGGGGACAGATCTATGGCTACACCTTC. This codes for CASSRGQIYGYTF.

This clone occurred once. The J gene is TRBJ1-1, the V gene TRBV18, with a weak D call TRBD1 (6 bases). Germline loops: CDR1 KGHSH, CDR2 LQKENI. With 3 bases removed from V and 0 bases from J, the gap between germline ends came to 20 bases. The CDR3 length is 18 residues. This CDR3 reads CASSPITGKLSMNTEAFF. The DNA for the CDR3 is TGTGCCAGCTCACCCATAACAGGGAAGTTGTCCATGAACACTGAAGCTTTCTTT.

V usage is TRBV28 and J usage is TRBJ2-7, with D possibly TRBD1 on 6 matching bases. Germline V lookup: CDR1 MDHEN, CDR2 SYDVKM. The CDR3 spans 16 residues. V was shortened by 3 bases and J by 0 bases, with 15 bases between the two germline ends. The CDR3 bases are TGTGCCAGCAGTTTTAGCCCGACAGGTAACTCCTACGAGCAGTACTTC. This encodes CASSFSPTGNSYEQYF.

This rearrangement joins TRBV6-1 to TRBJ1-1; D is possibly TRBD1 (6 bases). The germline V and J ends were trimmed by 6 bases and 0 bases, with 14 bases remaining between them. CDR3 length: 15 residues. Germline loops: CDR1 MNHNS, CDR2 SASEGT. CDR3 sequence reads: CASSYLRTVNTEAFF. The CDR3 coding sequence is TGTGCCAGCAGCTACCTAAGGACAGTGAACACTGAAGCTTTCTTT.

The V and J genes are TRBV30 and TRBJ1-3; 9 positions match TRBD1. Losses at the gene ends were 2 bases for V and 8 bases for J; bases not matched to a gene: 4. Per germline, CDR1 GTSNPN and CDR2 SVGIG (reference sequence). The CDR3 has 13 residues. Here the CDR3 DNA reads TGTGCCTGGAGTACAGGGGGCGTGGACACCATATATTTT. Protein sequence: CAWSTGGVDTIYF.

On this clone itself: The same CDR3 can be traced to other DNA sequences in this sample. The chain employs TRBV2 and TRBJ1-5; 8 positions match TRBD1. V gave up 2 bases and J gave up 3 bases; unmatched junction bases: 0. Per germline, CDR1 SNHLY and CDR2 FYNNEI. The length of the CDR3 is 14 residues. The CDR3 DNA reads TGTGCCAGCAGTGAACAGGGGGCCAATCAGCCCCAGCATTTT. Protein: CASSEQGANQPQHF.